This T cell receptor beta chain was identified in a study of blood T cell repertoires in COVID-19. Per the study methods: Amplifying reference gene primers gave estimates of nucleated cell counts. Only in-frame clones appear in the TCRdb table, and some are missing; sequencing was by immunoSEQ multiplex PCR. V and J calls plus clone size are reproduced from that table; the DNA served to infer D and trimming. This table has under 250,000 clones, around 89% appearing once. Germline V gives CDR1 SGDLS, CDR2 YYNGEE. This CDR3 is built from 16 residues. J gave up 6 bases and V 3 bases, and 5 bases lay outside the gene matches.

The chain is built from TRBV9 and TRBJ2-2; TRBD2 matches at 13 bases. This clonotype originated in a man aged 25-45 years with COVID-19, enrolled during active disease. The sample consisted of peripheral blood. The CDR3 here is CASSAWTSGGSGELFF. The CDR3 DNA is TGTGCCAGCAGCGCCTGGACTAGCGGGGGTTCCGGGGAGCTGTTTTTT.